This T cell receptor (beta chain) is drawn from a study of read filtering for tumor transcriptome and immune sequencing. The wider study: RNA-seq yielded only about 85 to 1273 TCR reads, IR-seq about 3.5 to 10.27 million.

This clonotype was picked up a small number of times. A read error is likely, as this CDR3 ends without the conserved phenylalanine or tryptophan. This CDR3 has 14 amino acids. Germline V gene data show CDR1 as SGHKS and CDR2 as YYEKEE (reference sequence). From around 440 ng of RNA, a library with molecular barcoded alpha/delta and beta/gamma adaptors was made. TCRdb used MiXCR to reprocess the reads, holding one entry per CDR3 protein. The sample holds more than 100,000 distinct CDR3 sequences, around 14% seen once. This chain links TRBV5-5 with TRBJ2-7; D might be TRBD1 (6 bases). The sequence was obtained from a donor at least 40 years old with multiple myeloma. The sequencing sample was made of a population of CD138-negative cells sorted from bone marrow. The chain's CDR3 is CAGSPGQSRYEQYL. Written as DNA, the CDR3 is TGTGCCGGCAGCCCCGGACAGAGTCGCTACGAGCAGTACCTC.